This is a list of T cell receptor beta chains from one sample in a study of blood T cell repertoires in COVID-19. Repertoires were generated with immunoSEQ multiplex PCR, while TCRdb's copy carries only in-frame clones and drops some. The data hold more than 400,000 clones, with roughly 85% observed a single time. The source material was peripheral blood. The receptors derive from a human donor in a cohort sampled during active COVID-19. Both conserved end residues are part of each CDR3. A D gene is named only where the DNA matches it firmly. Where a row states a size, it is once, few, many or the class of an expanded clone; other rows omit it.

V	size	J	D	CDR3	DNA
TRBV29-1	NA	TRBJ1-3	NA	CSVYGSSGNTIYF	TGCAGCGTTTATGGGAGCTCTGGAAACACCATATATTTT
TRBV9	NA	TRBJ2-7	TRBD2	CASSVAGLAGSEQYF	TGTGCCAGCAGCGTAGCGGGACTAGCGGGATCCGAGCAGTACTTC
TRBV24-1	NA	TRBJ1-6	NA	CATSDSELNSPLHF	TGTGCCACCAGTGATTCCGAACTCAATTCACCCCTCCACTTT
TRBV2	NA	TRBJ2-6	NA	CASALEVGANVLTF	TGTGCCAGCGCCTTAGAGGTTGGGGCCAACGTCCTGACTTTC
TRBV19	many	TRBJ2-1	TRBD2	CASSIATSGRAEEFF	TGTGCCAGTAGTATAGCTACTAGCGGGAGGGCCGAGGAGTTCTTC
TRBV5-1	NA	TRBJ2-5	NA	CASSRSRGTETQYF	TGCGCCAGCAGCCGATCAAGAGGTACAGAGACCCAGTACTTC
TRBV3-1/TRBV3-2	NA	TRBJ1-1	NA	CASSHTGRIPEAFF	TGTGCCAGCAGCCATACCGGCAGGATACCTGAAGCTTTCTTT
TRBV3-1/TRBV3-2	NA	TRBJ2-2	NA	CASSQVASRNTGELFF	TGTGCCAGCAGCCAAGTCGCGAGCCGGAACACCGGGGAGCTGTTTTTT
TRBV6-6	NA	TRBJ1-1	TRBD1	CASSYDRGGADTEAFF	TGTGCCAGCAGTTATGACAGGGGCGGTGCGGACACTGAAGCTTTCTTT
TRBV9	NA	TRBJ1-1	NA	CASSPLTGRNTEAFF	TGTGCCAGCAGCCCCCTCACAGGGAGAAACACTGAAGCTTTCTTT
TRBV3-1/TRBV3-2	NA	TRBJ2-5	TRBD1	CASSLRGTGGRETQYF	TGTGCCAGCAGCCTCCGTGGGACAGGGGGCCGGGAGACCCAGTACTTC
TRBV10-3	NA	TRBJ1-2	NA	CAISESQTGSYAGYTF	TGTGCCATCAGTGAGTCCCAAACAGGGAGCTATGCGGGCTACACCTTC
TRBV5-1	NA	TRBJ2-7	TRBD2	CASSLVAGGGRSYEQYF	TGCGCCAGCAGCTTGGTAGCGGGAGGAGGGAGGTCCTACGAGCAGTACTTC
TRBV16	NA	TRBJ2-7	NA	CASSQSRPDDVGLRQYF	TGTGCCAGCAGCCAATCGAGGCCTGACGATGTTGGACTTAGGCAGTACTTC
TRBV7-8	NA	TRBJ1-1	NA	CASSLKQNTEAFF	TGTGCCAGCAGCTTAAAGCAGAACACTGAAGCTTTCTTT
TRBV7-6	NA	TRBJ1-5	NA	CASSLGPGANQPQHF	TGTGCCAGCAGCTTAGGGCCTGGGGCAAATCAGCCCCAGCATTTT
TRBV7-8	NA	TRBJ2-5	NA	CASSLALSTRETQYF	TGTGCCAGCAGCTTAGCGCTTTCAACGAGGGAGACCCAGTACTTC
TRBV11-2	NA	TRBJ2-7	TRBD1	CASSSPQRGTGRGEQYF	TGTGCCAGCAGCTCCCCCCAGAGGGGGACAGGGCGCGGCGAGCAGTACTTC
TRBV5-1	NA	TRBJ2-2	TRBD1	CASSLDRGRNTGELFF	TGCGCCAGCAGCTTGGACAGGGGTAGGAACACCGGGGAGCTGTTTTTT
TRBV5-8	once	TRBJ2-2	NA	CASSDPGTHHTGELFF	TGTGCCAGCAGCGACCCCGGGACACATCACACCGGGGAGCTGTTTTTT
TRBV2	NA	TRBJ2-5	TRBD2	CASIPEVAGVVETQYF	TGTGCCAGCATTCCCGAGGTAGCGGGAGTGGTTGAGACCCAGTACTTC
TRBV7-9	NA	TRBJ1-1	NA	CASSPGVLLSMNTEAFF	TGTGCCAGCAGCCCCGGGGTCCTCTTATCCATGAACACTGAAGCTTTCTTT
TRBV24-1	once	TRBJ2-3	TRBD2	CATSGPGLVSSGDTQYF	TGTGCCACCAGTGGGCCGGGACTAGTTTCAAGTGGGGATACGCAGTATTTT
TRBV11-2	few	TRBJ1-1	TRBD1	CASSHETGQGVSVTEAFF	TGTGCCAGCAGTCACGAAACGGGACAGGGTGTTTCCGTCACTGAAGCTTTCTTT
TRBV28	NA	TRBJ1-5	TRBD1	CASSLWTGGHQPQHF	TGTGCCAGCAGTTTATGGACAGGGGGTCATCAGCCCCAGCATTTT
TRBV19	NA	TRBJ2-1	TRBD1	CASSQTQGSYNEQFF	TGTGCCAGTAGCCAGACACAGGGGTCCTACAATGAGCAGTTCTTC
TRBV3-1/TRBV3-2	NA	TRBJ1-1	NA	CASSLSGSNTEAFF	TGTGCCAGCAGCCTAAGCGGGTCGAACACTGAAGCTTTCTTT
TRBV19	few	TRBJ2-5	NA	CASRKTVNQETQYF	TGTGCCAGTAGGAAGACAGTCAACCAAGAGACCCAGTACTTC
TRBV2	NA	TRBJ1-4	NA	CASSEGDSNEKLFF	TGTGCCAGCAGTGAAGGGGACTCAAATGAAAAACTGTTTTTT
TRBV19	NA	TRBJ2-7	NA	CASRRGPNTYEQYF	TGTGCCAGCCGGCGGGGGCCGAATACCTACGAGCAGTACTTC
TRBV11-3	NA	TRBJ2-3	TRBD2	CASSLDGRASTDTQYF	TGTGCCAGCAGCTTAGACGGGAGGGCTTCAACAGATACGCAGTATTTT
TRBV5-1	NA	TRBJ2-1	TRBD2	CASSPSSGTGYNEQFF	TGCGCCAGCAGCCCAAGTAGCGGGACGGGGTACAATGAGCAGTTCTTC